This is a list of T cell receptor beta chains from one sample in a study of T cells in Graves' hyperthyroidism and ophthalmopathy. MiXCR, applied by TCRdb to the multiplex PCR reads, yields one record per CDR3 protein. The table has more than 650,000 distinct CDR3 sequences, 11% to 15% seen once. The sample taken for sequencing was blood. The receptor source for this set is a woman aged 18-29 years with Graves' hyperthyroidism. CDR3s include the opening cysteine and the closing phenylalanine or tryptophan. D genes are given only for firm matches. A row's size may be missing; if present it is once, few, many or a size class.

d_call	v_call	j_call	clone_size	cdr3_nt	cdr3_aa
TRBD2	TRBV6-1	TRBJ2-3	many	TGTGCCAGCACCCGGGTGGGGGCTAGCGGGAGAGCAGATACGCAGTATTTT	CASTRVGASGRADTQYF
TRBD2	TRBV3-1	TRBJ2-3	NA	TGTGCCAGCAGCCAAGATGAAGCGGGAGCTAGCACAGATACGCAGTATTTT	CASSQDEAGASTDTQYF
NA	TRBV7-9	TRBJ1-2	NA	TGTGCCAGCAGCCCCAGGGAGGGATTCGTCGCTGGCTACACCTTC	CASSPREGFVAGYTF
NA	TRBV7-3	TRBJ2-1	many	TGTGCCAGCAGCTTAATAGGGATCACCACCAATGAGCAGTTCTTC	CASSLIGITTNEQFF
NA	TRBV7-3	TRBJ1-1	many	TGTGCCAGCAGCCGGGACATGAACACTGAAGCTTTCTTT	CASSRDMNTEAFF
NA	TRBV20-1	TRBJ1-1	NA	TGCAGTGCTGGAAGGAAGTTCGGCAGTGAAGCTTTCTTT	CSAGRKFGSEAFF
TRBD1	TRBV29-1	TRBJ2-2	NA	TGCAGCGTTGAGGGACAGGGAGGCACCGGGGAGCTGTTTTTT	CSVEGQGGTGELFF
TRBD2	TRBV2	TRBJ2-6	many	TGTGCCAGCAGTGAAGCTCTAGCGGGAGGCTCTGGGGCCAACGTCCTGACTTTC	CASSEALAGGSGANVLTF
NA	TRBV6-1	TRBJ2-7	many	TGTGCCAGCTGCGAAAGGACCGGGACGGAAGGGTACGAGCAGTACTTC	CASCERTGTEGYEQYF
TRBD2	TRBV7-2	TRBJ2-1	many	TGTGCCAGCAGCGTAACGGGACTAGCGGGAGGGTCCTACAATGAGCAGTTCTTC	CASSVTGLAGGSYNEQFF
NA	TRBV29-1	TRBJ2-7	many	TGCAGCGCCAGGGGACCAATATACTACGAGCAGTACTTC	CSARGPIYYEQYF
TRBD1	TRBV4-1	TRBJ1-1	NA	TGCGCCAGCAGCCAACCGGGACAGGTGAACACTGAAGCTTTCTTT	CASSQPGQVNTEAFF
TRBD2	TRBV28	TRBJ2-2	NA	TGTGCCAGCAGTTTGTGGACTAGAGGCGGGGAGCTGTTTTTT	CASSLWTRGGELFF
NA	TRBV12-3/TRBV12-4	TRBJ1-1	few	TGTGCCAGCAGCTACCGTACGGGCCGCGCTGAAGCTTTCTTT	CASSYRTGRAEAFF
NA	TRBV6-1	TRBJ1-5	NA	TGTGCCAGCAGTGAGAGGGTGTTAGTCAATCAGCCCCAGCATTTT	CASSERVLVNQPQHF
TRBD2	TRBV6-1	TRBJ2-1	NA	TGTGCCAGCCGCCCCAGCGGGGGCGGGTACAATGAGCAGTTCTTC	CASRPSGGGYNEQFF
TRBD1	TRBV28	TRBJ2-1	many	TGTGCCAGCAGTCATGACAGGGTCTCATCGCAGTTCTTC	CASSHDRVSSQFF
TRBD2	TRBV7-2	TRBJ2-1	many	TGTGCCAGCAGCGGTCCGGGACTAGCGGGAGTTAATGAGCAGTTCTTC	CASSGPGLAGVNEQFF
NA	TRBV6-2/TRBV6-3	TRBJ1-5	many	TGTGCCAGCAGCGGGACTTATAGCAATCAGCCCCAGCATTTT	CASSGTYSNQPQHF
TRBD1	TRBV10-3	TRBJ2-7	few	TGTGCCATCAGTGAGTGGGACAGGGGTTACGAGCAGTACTTC	CAISEWDRGYEQYF
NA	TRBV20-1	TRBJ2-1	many	TGCAGTGCTAGTGTGTCTAGCTACAATGAGCAGTTCTTC	CSASVSSYNEQFF
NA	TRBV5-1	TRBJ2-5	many	TGCGCCAGCAGCTTGTCGTTGTGGGAGACCCAGTACTTC	CASSLSLWETQYF
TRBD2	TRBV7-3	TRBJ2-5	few	TGTGCCAGCAGCCCCGGGACTAGGAGGGAGACCCAGTACTTC	CASSPGTRRETQYF
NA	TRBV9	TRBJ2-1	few	TGTGCCAGCACCACCACCGGGCTCGGAAGCAATGAGCAGTTCTTC	CASTTTGLGSNEQFF
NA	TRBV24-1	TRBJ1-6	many	TGTGCCACCAGTGAAGGTGGTCCGAATTCACCCCTCCACTTT	CATSEGGPNSPLHF
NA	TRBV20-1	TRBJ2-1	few	TGCAGGGCCCCTGATAGGGAGACCTACAATGAGCAGTTCTTC	CRAPDRETYNEQFF